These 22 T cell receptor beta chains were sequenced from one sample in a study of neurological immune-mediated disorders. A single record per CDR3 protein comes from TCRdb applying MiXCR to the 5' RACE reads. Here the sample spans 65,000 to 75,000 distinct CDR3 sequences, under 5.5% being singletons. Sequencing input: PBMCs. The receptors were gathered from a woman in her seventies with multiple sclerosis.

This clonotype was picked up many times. DNA of the CDR3: TGTGCCAGCAGTCCAGCCCTCGGTAGCGGGAGATCCCACGAGCAGTACTTC. Its translation is CASSPALGSGRSHEQYF. The rearrangement links TRBV6-5 to TRBJ2-7, with TRBD2 matching 9 bases. Germline-derived CDR1 and CDR2 are MNHEY and SVGAGI. J was trimmed by 5 bases and V by 5 bases; bases with no gene match: 16. The length of the CDR3 is 17 residues.

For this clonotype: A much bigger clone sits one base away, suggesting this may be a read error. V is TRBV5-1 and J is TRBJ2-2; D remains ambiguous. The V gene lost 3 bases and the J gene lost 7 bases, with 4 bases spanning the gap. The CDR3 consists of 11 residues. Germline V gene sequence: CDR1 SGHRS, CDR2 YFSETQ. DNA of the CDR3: TGCGCCAGCAGCTACGTCGGGGAGCTGTTTTTT. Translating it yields CASSYVGELFF.

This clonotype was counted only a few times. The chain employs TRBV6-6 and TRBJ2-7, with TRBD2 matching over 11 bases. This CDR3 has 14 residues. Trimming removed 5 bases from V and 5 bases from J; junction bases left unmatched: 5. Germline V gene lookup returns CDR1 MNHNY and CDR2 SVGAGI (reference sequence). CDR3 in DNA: TGTGCCAGCAGTCTAGCGGGGGGAGGCCACGAGCAGTACTTC. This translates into CASSLAGGGHEQYF.

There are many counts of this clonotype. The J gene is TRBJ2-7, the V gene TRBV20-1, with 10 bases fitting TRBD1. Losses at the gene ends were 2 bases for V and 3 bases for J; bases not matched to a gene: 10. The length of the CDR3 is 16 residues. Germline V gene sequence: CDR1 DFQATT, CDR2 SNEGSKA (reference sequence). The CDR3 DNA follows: TGCAGTGCTAGAACAGGACAGGGGGTTCAAGGCTACGAGCAGTACTTC. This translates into CSARTGQGVQGYEQYF.

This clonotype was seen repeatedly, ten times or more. The CDR3 is CAWSLSGDTQYF. The DNA of the CDR3 is TGTGCCTGGAGCCTCTCAGGAGATACGCAGTATTTT. The chain is built from TRBV30 and TRBJ2-3; no definite D call. The CDR3 runs to 12 residues. The V and J ends lost 3 bases and 5 bases respectively, with 9 bases between them. Germline CDR1 reads GTSNPN; CDR2 reads SVGIG (reference sequence).

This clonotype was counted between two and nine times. The CDR3 sequence: CSAGPGANTEAFF. CDR3 bases: TGCAGTGCAGGCCCCGGGGCGAACACTGAAGCTTTCTTT. This sequence joins TRBV20-1 and TRBJ1-1, with D perhaps matching TRBD1 (5 bases). Trimming shortened V by 6 bases and J by 1 base, and 12 bases separated the two germline ends. The CDR3 is 13 amino acids. Per the germline V gene, CDR1 is DFQATT and CDR2 is SNEGSKA (reference sequence).

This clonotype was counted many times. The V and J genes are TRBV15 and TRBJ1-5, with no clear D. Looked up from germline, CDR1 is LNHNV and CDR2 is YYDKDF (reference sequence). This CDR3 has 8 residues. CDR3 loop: CSNQPQHF. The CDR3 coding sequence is TGTAGCAATCAGCCCCAGCATTTT.

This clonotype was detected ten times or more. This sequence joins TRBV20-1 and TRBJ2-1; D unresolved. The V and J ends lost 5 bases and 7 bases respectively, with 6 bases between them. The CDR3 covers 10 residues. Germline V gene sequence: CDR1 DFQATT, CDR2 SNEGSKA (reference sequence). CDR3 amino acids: CSARRNEQFF. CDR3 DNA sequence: TGCAGTGCTCGTAGGAATGAGCAGTTCTTC.

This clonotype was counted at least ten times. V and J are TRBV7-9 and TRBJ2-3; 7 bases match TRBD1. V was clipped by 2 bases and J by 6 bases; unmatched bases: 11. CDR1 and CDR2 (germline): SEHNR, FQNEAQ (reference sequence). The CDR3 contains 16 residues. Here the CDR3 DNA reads TGTGCCAGCAGCTTATGGGGACAGAATCAAAAGGATACGCAGTATTTT. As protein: CASSLWGQNQKDTQYF. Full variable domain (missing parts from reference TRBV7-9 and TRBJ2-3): DTGVSQNPRHKITKRGQNVTFRCDPISEHNRLYWYRQTLGQGPEFLTYFQNEAQLEKSRLLSDRFSAERPKGSFSTLEIQRTEQGDSAMYLCASSLWGQNQKDTQYFGPGTRLTVL.

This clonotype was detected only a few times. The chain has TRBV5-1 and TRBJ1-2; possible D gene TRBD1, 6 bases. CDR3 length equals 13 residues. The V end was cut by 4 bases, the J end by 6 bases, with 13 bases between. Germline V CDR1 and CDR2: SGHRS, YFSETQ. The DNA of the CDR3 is TGCGCCAGCAGCCGAAGGGGGGCGGATGGCTACACCTTC. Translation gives CASSRRGADGYTF.

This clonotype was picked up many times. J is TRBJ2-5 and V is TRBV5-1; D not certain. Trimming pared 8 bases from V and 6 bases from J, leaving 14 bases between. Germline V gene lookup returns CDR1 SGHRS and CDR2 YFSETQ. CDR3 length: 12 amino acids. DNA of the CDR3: TGCGCCAGAGTGGCACGGAGTAAGACCCAGTACTTC. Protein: CARVARSKTQYF. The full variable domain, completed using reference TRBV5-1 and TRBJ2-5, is KAGVTQTPRYLIKTRGQQVTLSCSPISGHRSVSWYQQTPGQGLQFLFEYFSETQRNKGNFPGRFSGRQFSNSRSEMNVSTLELGDSALYLCARVARSKTQYFGPGTRLLVL.

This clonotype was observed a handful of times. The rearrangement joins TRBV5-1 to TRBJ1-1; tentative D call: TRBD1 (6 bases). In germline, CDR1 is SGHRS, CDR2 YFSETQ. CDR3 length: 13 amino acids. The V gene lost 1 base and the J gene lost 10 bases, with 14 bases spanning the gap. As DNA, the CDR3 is TGCGCCAGCAGCTTGATGACAGGTGGGGGAGCTTTCTTT. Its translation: CASSLMTGGGAFF.

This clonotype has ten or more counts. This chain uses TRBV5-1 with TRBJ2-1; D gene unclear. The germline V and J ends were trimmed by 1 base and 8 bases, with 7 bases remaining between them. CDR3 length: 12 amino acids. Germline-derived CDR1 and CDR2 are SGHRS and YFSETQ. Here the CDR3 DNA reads TGCGCCAGCAGCTTGACTATCCATGAGCAGTTCTTC. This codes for CASSLTIHEQFF. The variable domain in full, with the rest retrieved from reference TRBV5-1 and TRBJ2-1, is KAGVTQTPRYLIKTRGQQVTLSCSPISGHRSVSWYQQTPGQGLQFLFEYFSETQRNKGNFPGRFSGRQFSNSRSEMNVSTLELGDSALYLCASSLTIHEQFFGPGTRLTVL.

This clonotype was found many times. CDR3 amino acids: CASEGSGTGELFF. The CDR3 DNA is TGTGCCAGCGAGGGGTCGGGGACCGGGGAGCTGTTTTTT. The J gene is TRBJ2-2, the V gene TRBV6-5; D tentatively reads TRBD1 or TRBD2 (5 bases each). Germline V gives CDR1 MNHEY, CDR2 SVGAGI. CDR3 size: 13 residues. Trimming pared 8 bases from V and 5 bases from J, leaving 12 bases between.

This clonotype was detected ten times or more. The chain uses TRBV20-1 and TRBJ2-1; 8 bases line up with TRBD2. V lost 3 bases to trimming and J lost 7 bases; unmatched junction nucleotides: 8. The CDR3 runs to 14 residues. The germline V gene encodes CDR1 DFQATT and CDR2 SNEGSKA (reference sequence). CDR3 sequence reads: CSARGSGVGNEQFF. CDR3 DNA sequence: TGCAGTGCTAGGGGTAGCGGGGTAGGGAATGAGCAGTTCTTC.

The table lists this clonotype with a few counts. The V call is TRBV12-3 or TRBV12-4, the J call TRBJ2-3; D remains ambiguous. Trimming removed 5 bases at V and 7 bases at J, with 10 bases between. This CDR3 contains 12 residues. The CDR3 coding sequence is TGTGCCAGCAGTCGATCCGCTTATACGCAGTATTTT. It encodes CASSRSAYTQYF.

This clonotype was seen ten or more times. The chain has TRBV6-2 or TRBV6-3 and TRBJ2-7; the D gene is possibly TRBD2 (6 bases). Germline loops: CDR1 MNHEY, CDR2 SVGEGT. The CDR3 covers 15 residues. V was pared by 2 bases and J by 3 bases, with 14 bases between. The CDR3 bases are TGTGCCAGCAGTTACGGCGAGCGGACTAACTACGAGCAGTACTTC. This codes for CASSYGERTNYEQYF.

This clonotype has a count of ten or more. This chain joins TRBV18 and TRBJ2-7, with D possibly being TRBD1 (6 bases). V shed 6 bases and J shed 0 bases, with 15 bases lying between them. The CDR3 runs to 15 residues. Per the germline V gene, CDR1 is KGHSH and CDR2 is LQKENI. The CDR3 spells CASSRRQAISYEQYF. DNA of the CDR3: TGTGCCAGCTCTCGACGACAGGCGATCTCCTACGAGCAGTACTTC.

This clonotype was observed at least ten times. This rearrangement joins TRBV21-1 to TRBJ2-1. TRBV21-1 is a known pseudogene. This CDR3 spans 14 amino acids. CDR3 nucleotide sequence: TGTGCCAGTACAACTTCGAGCTCCTACAATGAGCAGTTCTTC. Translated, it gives CASTTSSSYNEQFF.

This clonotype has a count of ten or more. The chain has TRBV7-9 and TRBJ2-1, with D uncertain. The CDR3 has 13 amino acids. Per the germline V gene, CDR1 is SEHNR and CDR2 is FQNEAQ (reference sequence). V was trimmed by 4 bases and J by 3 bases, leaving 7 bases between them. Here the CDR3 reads CASSSTDYNEQFF. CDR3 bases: TGTGCCAGCAGCTCCACGGACTACAATGAGCAGTTCTTC.

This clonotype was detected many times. The CDR3 spells CSGSSFGYNEQFF. The DNA for the CDR3 is TGCAGCGGCTCTAGCTTCGGCTACAATGAGCAGTTCTTC. The rearrangement links TRBV29-1 to TRBJ2-1, with TRBD2 as a possible D gene (5 bases). Germline CDR1 reads SQVTM; CDR2 reads ANQGSEA. Trimming took 7 bases from V and 3 from J, leaving 13 bases between them. This CDR3 has 13 residues.

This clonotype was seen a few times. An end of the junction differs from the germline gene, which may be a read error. The CDR3 region is CDSRFSDEQYF. The CDR3 bases are TGTGACAGCAGATTTAGTGACGAGCAGTACTTC. This chain links TRBV12-3 or TRBV12-4 with TRBJ2-7; D unresolved. This CDR3 comprises 11 residues.